The 25 T cell receptor beta chains listed next were all sequenced from one sample in a study of cytomegalovirus exposure and HLA in healthy donors. The PCR ran on 60 Vbeta and 13 Jbeta primers. Sequenced by immunoSEQ multiplex PCR; TCRdb stores in-frame clones only, minus some. The sample shows about 180,000 clones, roughly 84% of them seen only once. The sample was PBMCs. These receptor sequences come from a girl aged 2 to 9 in good health and CMV-seropositive.

The count of this clone is one. The genes are TRBV15 and TRBJ1-1; D not certain. The germline V gene encodes CDR1 LNHNV and CDR2 YYDKDF (reference sequence). The CDR3 contains 13 residues. V was cut by 0 bases and J by 0 bases, with 2 bases left in between. The CDR3 reads CATSRDVNTEAFF. The CDR3 DNA is TGTGCCACCAGCAGAGACGTGAACACTGAAGCTTTCTTT.

CDR3 in amino acids: CASSRPTSGTYNEQFF. The CDR3 coding sequence is TGTGCCAGCAGCCGACCGACTAGCGGGACGTACAATGAGCAGTTCTTC. The V and J genes are TRBV7-6 and TRBJ2-1, with 11 bases aligning to TRBD2. The CDR3 runs to 16 residues. Per the germline V gene, CDR1 is SGHVS and CDR2 is FNYEAQ. Trimming cost V 5 bases and J 4 bases; bases outside gene matches: 7.

This chain connects TRBV30 to TRBJ1-1; 7 nucleotides align to TRBD1. The CDR3 extends over 13 amino acids. Germline V gene sequence: CDR1 GTSNPN, CDR2 SVGIG (reference sequence). Losses at the gene ends were 5 bases for V and 1 base for J; bases not matched to a gene: 4. CDR3 bases: TGTGCCTGGCTAGGGGACAGGAACACTGAAGCTTTCTTT. Translating it yields CAWLGDRNTEAFF.

V and J are TRBV12-5 and TRBJ2-1; 8 nucleotides agree with TRBD2. This CDR3 spans 14 amino acids. V was pared by 2 bases and J by 8 bases, with 5 bases of the junction left unmatched. CDR1 and CDR2 (germline): LGHNT, FRNRAP. CDR3 DNA: TGTGCTAGTGGTTTGCCCTCCGGGAGGGATGAGCAGTTCTTC. It codes for CASGLPSGRDEQFF.

V usage is TRBV18 and J usage is TRBJ2-7; 7 nucleotides align to TRBD2. Trimming took 5 bases from V and 2 from J; bases not matched to a gene: 6. The CDR3 runs to 14 residues. CDR1 and CDR2 (germline): KGHSH, LQKENI. The chain's CDR3 is CASSARGSTYEQYF. The DNA of the CDR3 is TGTGCCAGCTCAGCGCGGGGGTCGACCTACGAGCAGTACTTC.

This sequence joins TRBV9 and TRBJ2-7, with TRBD2 matching 9 bases. The junction had 7 bases not matched to a gene; V was cut back by 4 bases and J by 5 bases. CDR3 length: 14 residues. Germline V lookup: CDR1 SGDLS, CDR2 YYNGEE. CDR3 sequence: CASSPGLASHEQYF. CDR3 in DNA: TGTGCCAGCAGCCCGGGACTAGCATCGCACGAGCAGTACTTC. The full variable domain, with the rest looked up from reference TRBV9 and TRBJ2-7, is DSGVTQTPKHLITATGQRVTLRCSPRSGDLSVYWYQQSLDQGLQFLIQYYNGEERAKGNILERFSAQQFPDLHSELNLSSLELGDSALYFCASSPGLASHEQYFGPGTRLTVT.

This rearrangement joins TRBV10-3 to TRBJ1-2, with TRBD1 identical over 9 bases. CDR1 and CDR2 from the germline V gene are ENHRY and SYGVKD. J gave up 4 bases and V 9 bases, and 12 bases lay outside the gene matches. This CDR3 region has 15 residues. CDR3 sequence (DNA): TGTGCCATTCTGGACAGGGGAGTGGGTAGCTATGGCTACACCTTC. Its protein product is CAILDRGVGSYGYTF.

The chain is built from TRBV11-3 and TRBJ2-7; 10 nucleotides align to TRBD2. Germline V gene data show CDR1 as SGHNT and CDR2 as YENEEA. The CDR3 loop spans 15 amino acids. Trimming cost V 6 bases and J 6 bases; bases outside gene matches: 11. The CDR3 nucleotides are TGTGCCAGCAGTCCCCGACTAGCGGGTTCTATCGAGCAGTACTTC. This gives the protein CASSPRLAGSIEQYF. Full variable domain (rest looked up from reference TRBV11-3 and TRBJ2-7): EAGVVQSPRYKIIEKKQPVAFWCNPISGHNTLYWYLQNLGQGPELLIRYENEEAVDDSQLPKDRFSAERLKGVDSTLKIQPAELGDSAVYLCASSPRLAGSIEQYFGPGTRLTVT.

The chain links TRBV27 to TRBJ1-1; D is ambiguous. Deletions cut 0 bases from V and 4 bases from J, with 6 bases between. CDR3 size: 13 residues. Germline CDR1 and CDR2: MNHEY and SMNVEV (reference sequence). CDR3: CASSLSLGTEAFF. For the CDR3, the DNA is TGTGCCAGCAGTTTATCTCTAGGCACTGAAGCTTTCTTT.

The rearrangement joins TRBV5-6 to TRBJ1-5; D is undetermined. The CDR3 contains 15 residues. The germline V gene has CDR1 SGHDT and CDR2 YYEEEE. V was trimmed by 5 bases and J by 9 bases, leaving 21 bases between them. CDR3 sequence (DNA): TGTGCCAGCAGGGTCTGGGTGCGGATGGAGAGGCCCCAGCATTTT. Residues: CASRVWVRMERPQHF.

This chain uses TRBV18 with TRBJ1-2; 9 nucleotides line up with TRBD1. The CDR3 spans 16 residues. With V trimmed by 4 bases and J by 6 bases, 12 bases remained unmatched. Germline values: CDR1 KGHSH, CDR2 LQKENI. CDR3 sequence: CASSRNSRDRVHGYTF. The CDR3 DNA reads as TGTGCCAGCTCACGAAATTCCCGGGACAGGGTTCATGGCTACACCTTC.

V and J are TRBV30 and TRBJ2-3, with 16 bases fitting TRBD2. Germline V lookup: CDR1 GTSNPN, CDR2 SVGIG (reference sequence). The CDR3 loop spans 16 amino acids. V lost 1 base to trimming and J lost 8 bases; unmatched junction nucleotides: 6. The CDR3 nucleotides read TGTGCCTGGAGTGATACCGGGACTAGCGGGAGGGGTACGCAGTATTTT. Encoded protein: CAWSDTGTSGRGTQYF. Drawing the rest from reference TRBV30 and TRBJ2-3, the complete variable domain is SQTIHQWPATLVQPVGSPLSLECTVEGTSNPNLYWYRQAAGRGLQLLFYSVGIGQISSEVPQNLSASRPQDRQFILSSKKLLLSDSGFYLCAWSDTGTSGRGTQYFGPGTRLTVL.

The V and J genes are TRBV19 and TRBJ1-5, with D possibly TRBD1 on 5 matching bases. The CDR3 spans 15 residues. In germline, CDR1 is LNHDA, CDR2 SQIVND (reference sequence). Trimming left V 4 bases short and J 5 bases short, with 15 bases between. The DNA for the CDR3 is TGTGCCAGTAGTAACGCGGGGCCTACCTATCAGCCCCAGCATTTT. Amino acid sequence: CASSNAGPTYQPQHF.

V gene TRBV7-9 combines with J gene TRBJ1-4; D gene ambiguous. Trimming took 5 bases from V and 0 from J, leaving 10 bases between them. Germline V CDR1 and CDR2: SEHNR, FQNEAQ (reference sequence). There are 15 residues in the CDR3. CDR3 sequence (DNA): TGTGCCAGCAGCCGTCTCCTCGCAACTAATGAAAAACTGTTTTTT. It specifies CASSRLLATNEKLFF.

The chain recombines TRBV4-2 with TRBJ2-1; TRBD2 aligns across 12 bases. The germline gives CDR1 LGHNA, CDR2 YNFKEQ. CDR3 length equals 13 residues. V lost 3 bases, J lost 10 bases, and 1 base stayed unmatched. The CDR3 loop is CASSHGLAGEQFF. The CDR3 nucleotides read TGTGCCAGCAGCCACGGACTAGCGGGGGAGCAGTTCTTC.

For this clone: Relative to the germline gene, one junction end is altered; a read error may explain this. The CDR3 sequence is CASSRGDYGHTF. The CDR3 DNA is TGTGCCAGCTCTCGCGGGGACTATGGCCACACCTTC. The chain combines TRBV13 with TRBJ1-2; a possible D gene is TRBD1 (5 bases). The CDR3 is 12 residues long. Germline V gene lookup returns CDR1 PRHDT and CDR2 FYEKMQ (reference sequence). Supplemented by reference TRBV13 and TRBJ1-2, the full variable domain reads AAGVIQSPRHLIKEKRETATLKCYPIPRHDTVYWYQQGPGQDPQFLISFYEKMQSDKGSIPDRFSAQQFSDYHSELNMSSLELGDSALYFCASSRGDYGHTFGSGTRLTVV.

The chain combines TRBV6-1 with TRBJ1-1; D perhaps matches TRBD1 (6 bases). Germline CDR1 MNHNS, CDR2 SASEGT. Trimming cost V 6 bases and J 3 bases, with 14 bases left between them. The CDR3 consists of 14 residues. CDR3 in DNA: TGTGCCAGCAGCGAGACAGGTTCGGACACTGAAGCTTTCTTT. Protein: CASSETGSDTEAFF.

V is TRBV27 and J is TRBJ1-2; D unclear. V gave up 5 bases and J gave up 11 bases, with 24 bases separating them. Germline-derived CDR1 and CDR2 are MNHEY and SMNVEV (reference sequence). This CDR3 has 15 amino acids. Written as DNA, the CDR3 is TGTGCCAGCAGTCCCCGTGGGAGGGCGCAGTATTCGTACACCTTC. This gives the protein CASSPRGRAQYSYTF.

This clone appeared a few times. V is TRBV5-6 and J is TRBJ1-4; tentatively, D is TRBD1 (6 bases). Germline V gene sequence: CDR1 SGHDT, CDR2 YYEEEE. The CDR3 spans 16 residues. V lost 3 bases, J lost 7 bases, and 19 bases lay in between. The CDR3 region has the DNA TGTGCCAGCAGCTCCCTGACAGGCAAGAGAGGTGAAAAACTGTTTTTT. Translating gives CASSSLTGKRGEKLFF.

The chain links TRBV29-1 to TRBJ2-3; possibly TRBD1 for D (6 bases). V shed 7 bases and J shed 0 bases, with 11 bases lying between them. This CDR3 has 13 amino acids. Germline CDR1 SQVTM, CDR2 ANQGSEA. For the CDR3, the DNA is TGCAGCGGGCGGCAGGGGAGCACAGATACGCAGTATTTT. Protein sequence: CSGRQGSTDTQYF.

The CDR3 is CASSSTGAREAFF. The CDR3 coding sequence is TGTGCCAGCAGCTCCACAGGGGCCCGTGAAGCTTTCTTT. The gene calls are TRBV7-3 and TRBJ1-1; 7 bases are a match to TRBD1. In germline, CDR1 is SGHTA, CDR2 FQGTGA. V lost 4 bases and J lost 7; bases outside the gene matches: 6. The CDR3 covers 13 residues.

This clone showed up just a few times. The chain recombines TRBV7-3 with TRBJ1-2; D is undetermined. The CDR3 spans 13 residues. Germline V gives CDR1 SGHTA, CDR2 FQGTGA. V was cut by 4 bases and J by 8 bases, with 14 bases left in between. CDR3 loop: CASSSGRGIGYTF. The CDR3 DNA sequence: TGTGCCAGCAGCTCCGGTCGAGGGATCGGCTACACCTTC.

This clone was seen only once. This chain connects TRBV27 to TRBJ2-3; 8 bases agree with TRBD2. The CDR3 loop spans 15 amino acids. The trim removed 3 bases at V and 4 bases at J, leaving 6 bases unmatched. The germline CDR1 and CDR2 sequences are MNHEY and SMNVEV (reference sequence). CDR3 DNA: TGTGCCAGCAGTTTCGGCGGGAGGAGTCCAGATACGCAGTATTTT. It yields the protein CASSFGGRSPDTQYF.

The J gene is TRBJ2-1, the V gene TRBV5-1; the D is unclear. Germline V gene sequence: CDR1 SGHRS, CDR2 YFSETQ. The CDR3 totals 16 residues. The germline V and J ends were trimmed by 0 bases and 2 bases, with 12 bases remaining between them. CDR3 in DNA: TGCGCCAGCAGCTTGGTCTATTCGCAAGCCTACAATGAGCAGTTCTTC. Its translation is CASSLVYSQAYNEQFF.

The chain carries TRBV19 and TRBJ2-7; D call uncertain. Trimming pared 7 bases from V and 6 bases from J, leaving 16 bases between. Per germline, CDR1 LNHDA and CDR2 SQIVND (reference sequence). The CDR3 extends over 13 amino acids. The chain's CDR3 is CASTPTNIAEQYF. As DNA, the CDR3 is TGTGCCAGTACCCCAACCAACATTGCCGAGCAGTACTTC.